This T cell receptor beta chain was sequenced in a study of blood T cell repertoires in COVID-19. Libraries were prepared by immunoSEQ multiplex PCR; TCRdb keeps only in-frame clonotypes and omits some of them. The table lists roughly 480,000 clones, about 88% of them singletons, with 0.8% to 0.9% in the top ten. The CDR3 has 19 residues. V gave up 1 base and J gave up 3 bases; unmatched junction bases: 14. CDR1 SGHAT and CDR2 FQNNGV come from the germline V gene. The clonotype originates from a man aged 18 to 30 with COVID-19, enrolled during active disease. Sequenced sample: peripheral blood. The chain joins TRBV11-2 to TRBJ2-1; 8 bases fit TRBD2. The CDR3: CASSLVFLRAGGNYNEQFF. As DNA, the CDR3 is TGTGCCAGCAGCTTAGTTTTCTTGAGGGCGGGAGGAAACTACAATGAGCAGTTCTTC.